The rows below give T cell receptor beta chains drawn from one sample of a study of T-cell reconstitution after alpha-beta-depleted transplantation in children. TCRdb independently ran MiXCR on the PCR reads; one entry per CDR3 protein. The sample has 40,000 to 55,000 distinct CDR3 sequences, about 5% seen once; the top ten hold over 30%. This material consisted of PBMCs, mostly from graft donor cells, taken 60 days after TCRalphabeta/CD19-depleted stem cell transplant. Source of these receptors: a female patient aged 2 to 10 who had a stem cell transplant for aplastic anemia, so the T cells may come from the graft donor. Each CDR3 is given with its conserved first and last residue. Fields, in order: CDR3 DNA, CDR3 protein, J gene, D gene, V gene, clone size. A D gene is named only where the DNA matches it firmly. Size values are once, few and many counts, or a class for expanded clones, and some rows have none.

TGTGCCAGCAGTGAGGGTGGGGGAAACTATGGCTACACCTTC CASSEGGGNYGYTF TRBJ1-2 NA TRBV6-1 many
TGTGCCACCTCCTGGCGGGAGAATGGCGACGAGCAGTACTTC CATSWRENGDEQYF TRBJ2-7 TRBD2 TRBV24-1 many
TGCGCCAGCAGCTTGGCCGCGACTAGCGGGAGATACAATGAGCAGTTCTTC CASSLAATSGRYNEQFF TRBJ2-1 TRBD2 TRBV5-1 many
TGTGCCAGCAGCTTAGGGACAGGATCGGATTATAATTCACCCCTCCACTTT CASSLGTGSDYNSPLHF TRBJ1-6 TRBD1 TRBV7-6 few
TGCAGTGCCCCAGAGGTGGGGGTTGGGTACGAGCAGTACTTC CSAPEVGVGYEQYF TRBJ2-7 NA TRBV20-1 many
TGTGCCAGCAGCTGGGGGACAGGGAATTTTGGTATCGATGGCTACACCTTC CASSWGTGNFGIDGYTF TRBJ1-2 TRBD1 TRBV5-6 many
TGTGCCAGTACCCGGGATCCCTCCTACAATGAGCAGTTCTTC CASTRDPSYNEQFF TRBJ2-1 NA TRBV7-9 many
TGTGCCAGCAGTTTTGCAGAAAACACCGGGGAGCTGTTTTTT CASSFAENTGELFF TRBJ2-2 NA TRBV12-3/TRBV12-4 many
TGCGCCAGCAGCCAACTCAAGGGTAGCACAGATACGCAGTATTTT CASSQLKGSTDTQYF TRBJ2-3 NA TRBV4-3 many
TGCGCCAGCAGCTTGAGCGGGGCGGTGAGCGAGCAGTACTTC CASSLSGAVSEQYF TRBJ2-7 TRBD2 TRBV5-1 many
TGTGCCAGCAGCTTAGGGCGGGAGTCTGATGAGCAGTTCTTC CASSLGRESDEQFF TRBJ2-1 TRBD2 TRBV7-3 many
TGCAGTGCTAGAGATAGCTTTGGGGAGGGAGCTTTCTTT CSARDSFGEGAFF TRBJ1-1 NA TRBV20-1 NA
TGCGCCAGCAGCTTTACAGGATCCGAGACCCAGTACTTC CASSFTGSETQYF TRBJ2-5 NA TRBV5-1 many
TGTGCCAGCTCACCCACAGATACGCAGTATTTT CASSPTDTQYF TRBJ2-3 NA TRBV18 many
TGCAGTGCTAGTTCCAGGGAGCAAGGGGAGCTGTTTTTT CSASSREQGELFF TRBJ2-2 NA TRBV20-1 many
TGTGCCAGCAGCTTAAGGACAGGGACTTTATACGAGCAGTACTTC CASSLRTGTLYEQYF TRBJ2-7 TRBD1 TRBV13 few
TGTGCCAGCAACCTCCGACTAGCGGGGGGGCGAGGCACCGGGGAGCTGTTTTTT CASNLRLAGGRGTGELFF TRBJ2-2 TRBD2 TRBV5-5 many
TGTGCCAGCAGCGCGAAGAATGAAAAACTGTTTTTT CASSAKNEKLFF TRBJ1-4 NA TRBV3-1 NA
TGTGCCTGGCCACGCCCGACAGGATCGCCTGGGGCCAACGTCCTGACTTTC CAWPRPTGSPGANVLTF TRBJ2-6 NA TRBV30 many
TGTGCCAGCAGTTTATGGAGAGGACAGGGGCTCTCCTACGAGCAGTACTTC CASSLWRGQGLSYEQYF TRBJ2-7 TRBD1 TRBV27 many
TGTGCCAGCAGTGGTGGACAGGACAATCAGCCCCAGCATTTT CASSGGQDNQPQHF TRBJ1-5 TRBD1 TRBV2 NA
TGTGCCAGCAGTGAATATCTAGCGGAAGAGACCCAGTACTTC CASSEYLAEETQYF TRBJ2-5 TRBD2 TRBV25-1 many
TGCAGTGCTACCCGGACAGCCTCCTACAATGAGCAGTTCTTC CSATRTASYNEQFF TRBJ2-1 NA TRBV20-1 many
TGTGCCAGCAGCTTACTAGCGGGAGATACGCAGTATTTT CASSLLAGDTQYF TRBJ2-3 TRBD2 TRBV11-2 many
TGTGCCAGCAGTGACTCCGGGACTAGCAATGAGCAGTTCTTC CASSDSGTSNEQFF TRBJ2-1 TRBD2 TRBV6-4 many
TGTGCCAGCAGCCAAGTCGAGGGATCCTACGAGCAGTACTTC CASSQVEGSYEQYF TRBJ2-7 NA TRBV4-2 NA
TGTGCCAGCAGTTTATCTCCGGGATCTCGGGCGCAGTATTTT CASSLSPGSRAQYF TRBJ2-3 NA TRBV12-3/TRBV12-4 many
TGTGCCAGCAGATGGAGGGGGGGCGAGAACACTGAAGCTTTCTTT CASRWRGGENTEAFF TRBJ1-1 NA TRBV12-3/TRBV12-4 many
TGCGCCAGCAGCTTGATAAACCCAGATACGCAGTATTTT CASSLINPDTQYF TRBJ2-3 NA TRBV5-1 many
TGCAGTGCTCCCCTACGGGGAGGGGAGACCCAGTACTTC CSAPLRGGETQYF TRBJ2-5 TRBD2 TRBV20-1 NA
TGTGCCAGCAGCGTAGAACTAGCCACCTTTGGGGAAAATGAGCAGTTCTTC CASSVELATFGENEQFF TRBJ2-1 NA TRBV9 many
TGCGCCAGCAGCTTGGGTGGAGTGGGTATAATGAACACTGAAGCTTTCTTT CASSLGGVGIMNTEAFF TRBJ1-1 NA TRBV5-1 few
TGTGCCAGCAGTTTTGGGGTAGCGCAAGATACGCAGTATTTT CASSFGVAQDTQYF TRBJ2-3 NA TRBV28 many
TGCGCCAGCAGCTTGGCCGGGCAGAACTCCTACAATGAGCAGTTCTTC CASSLAGQNSYNEQFF TRBJ2-1 NA TRBV5-1 NA
TGTGCCAGCAGCCTTTGGGGGGGCTCTGGGGCCAACGTCCTGACTTTC CASSLWGGSGANVLTF TRBJ2-6 TRBD2 TRBV7-2 many
TGTGCCAGCAGTTTCGAACAGGGGGCATACGAGCAGTACTTC CASSFEQGAYEQYF TRBJ2-7 TRBD1 TRBV12-3/TRBV12-4 many
TGTGCCAGCTCACCACCGGAGGGACTCCCCTACGAGCAGTACTTC CASSPPEGLPYEQYF TRBJ2-7 NA TRBV18 few
TGTGCCAGCAGCTTAGAAGTAGTGGGGACCGGTACCTATAGCAATCAGCCCCAGCATTTT CASSLEVVGTGTYSNQPQHF TRBJ1-5 NA TRBV7-9 NA
TGTGCCAGCAGCGTAGGACAAGACACTGAAGCTTTCTTT CASSVGQDTEAFF TRBJ1-1 NA TRBV9 many
TGTGCCAGCAGTTCCTCCCCCGGGCCCCCGGACTACTTC CASSSSPGPPDYF TRBJ2-7 NA TRBV28 few
TGCGCCAGCAGCCCCACGGACTATGGATCTGGGGCCAACGTCCTGACTTTC CASSPTDYGSGANVLTF TRBJ2-6 NA TRBV5-1 medium-sized
TGCAGCGTTGAAGATCTCGGGGTCCACATGAATACGCAGTATTTT CSVEDLGVHMNTQYF TRBJ2-3 NA TRBV29-1 many
TGTGCCAGCTCACCACCGGTTATGGAGACCCAGTACTTC CASSPPVMETQYF TRBJ2-5 NA TRBV18 many
TGTGCCAGCAGCTTTACCCGGGGTGGGAGCTACAATGAGCAGTTCTTC CASSFTRGGSYNEQFF TRBJ2-1 NA TRBV7-4 many
TGCGCCAGCAGCCAATCTAGCGGGAGGACAGATACGCAGTATTTT CASSQSSGRTDTQYF TRBJ2-3 TRBD2 TRBV4-1 many
TGTGCCAGCAGCCCCCACCCTAGCGGGAGTGTCAACGAGCAGTACTTC CASSPHPSGSVNEQYF TRBJ2-7 TRBD2 TRBV3-1 few